This T cell receptor beta chain was retrieved from a study of Graves' ophthalmopathy and Graves' hyperthyroidism. As the template, RNA transcripts were used to amplify TCR beta CDR3 regions. The workflow started with a first-round RT-PCR run with HTBI primers and then moved on to a second-round multiplex PCR. MiXCR was run by TCRdb on the multiplex PCR reads, yielding one entry per CDR3 protein. The sample includes 500,000 to 600,000 distinct CDR3 sequences, under 45% of them seen just once. Germline values: CDR1 GTSNPN, CDR2 SVGIG (reference sequence). Trimming left V 0 bases short and J 9 bases short, with 6 bases between. The CDR3 covers 12 residues. Patients were left out if they had other autoimmune diseases, uncontrolled infections, pregnancy or lactation.

V usage is TRBV30 and J usage is TRBJ1-6; D gene uncertain. What was sequenced was peripheral blood or thyroid tissue (not recorded which). The receptor's source is an adult man with Graves' hyperthyroidism. This CDR3 reads CAWSVTFSPLHF. In nucleotides, the CDR3 is TGTGCCTGGAGTGTAACCTTTTCACCCCTCCACTTT.